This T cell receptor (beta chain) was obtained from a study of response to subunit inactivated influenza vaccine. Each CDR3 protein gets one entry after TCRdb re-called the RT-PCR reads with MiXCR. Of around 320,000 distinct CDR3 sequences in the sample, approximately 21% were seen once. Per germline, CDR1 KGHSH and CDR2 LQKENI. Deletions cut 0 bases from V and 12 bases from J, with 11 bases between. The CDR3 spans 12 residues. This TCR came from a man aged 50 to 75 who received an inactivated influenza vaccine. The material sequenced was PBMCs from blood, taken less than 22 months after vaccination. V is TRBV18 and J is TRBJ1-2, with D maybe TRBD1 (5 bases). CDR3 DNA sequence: TGTGCCAGCTCACCACCGACCAGGGTCCACACCTTC. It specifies CASSPPTRVHTF.